The present entry profiles one TCR beta chain with its context. Antigen: not known. Trimming took off 2 bases at V and 7 bases at J, with 9 bases between the two ends. CDR1 is LNHDA, CDR2 SQIVND, per germline (reference sequence). The CDR3 length is 13 residues. Assay: immunoSEQ multiplex PCR; the TCRdb copy retains only in-frame clones and omits some. The sample has tens of thousands of clones; 85% to 90% are singletons. This sample stems from a study of T cell responses to AZD1222 COVID-19 vaccine. Findings and caveats of the study: Only a handful of people who got AZD1222 tested seropositive at baseline. Clonal diversity may have been underestimated in mostly white British donors. Unmutated regions of variants are reportedly targeted by nearly half of spike-specific TCRs.

The chain links TRBV19 to TRBJ2-1, with D unresolved. The source was peripheral blood, collected on day 0 of MenACWY control vaccination. This TCR was sampled from an adult in good health. The CDR3 DNA follows: TGTGCCAGTAGTATAAACGAACTGAATGAGCAGTTCTTC. This sequence encodes CASSINELNEQFF.